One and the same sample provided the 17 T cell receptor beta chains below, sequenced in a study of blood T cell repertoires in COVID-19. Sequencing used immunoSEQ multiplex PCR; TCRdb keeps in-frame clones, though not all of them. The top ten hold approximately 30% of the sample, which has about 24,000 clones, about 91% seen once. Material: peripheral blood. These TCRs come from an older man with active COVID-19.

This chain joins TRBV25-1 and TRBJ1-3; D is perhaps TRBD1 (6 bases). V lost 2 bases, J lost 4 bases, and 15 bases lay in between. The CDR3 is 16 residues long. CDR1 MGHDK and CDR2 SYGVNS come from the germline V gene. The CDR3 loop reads CASSENPTGPGNTIYF. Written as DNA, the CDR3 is TGTGCCAGCAGTGAAAACCCAACAGGGCCCGGAAACACCATATATTTT.

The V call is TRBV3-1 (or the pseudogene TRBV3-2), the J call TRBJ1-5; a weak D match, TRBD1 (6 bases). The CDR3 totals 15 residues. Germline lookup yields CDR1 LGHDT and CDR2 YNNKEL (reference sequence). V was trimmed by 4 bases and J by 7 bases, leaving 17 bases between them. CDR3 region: CASSPKTGLGQPQHF. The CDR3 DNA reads TGTGCCAGCAGCCCTAAAACAGGGCTCGGGCAGCCCCAGCATTTT.

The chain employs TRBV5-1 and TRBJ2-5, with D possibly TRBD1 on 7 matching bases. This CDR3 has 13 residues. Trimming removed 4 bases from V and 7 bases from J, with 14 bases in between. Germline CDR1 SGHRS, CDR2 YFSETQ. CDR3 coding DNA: TGCGCCAGCAGCGAGACAGGGACTGGGACCCAGTACTTC. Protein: CASSETGTGTQYF. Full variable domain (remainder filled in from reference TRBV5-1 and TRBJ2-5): KAGVTQTPRYLIKTRGQQVTLSCSPISGHRSVSWYQQTPGQGLQFLFEYFSETQRNKGNFPGRFSGRQFSNSRSEMNVSTLELGDSALYLCASSETGTGTQYFGPGTRLLVL.

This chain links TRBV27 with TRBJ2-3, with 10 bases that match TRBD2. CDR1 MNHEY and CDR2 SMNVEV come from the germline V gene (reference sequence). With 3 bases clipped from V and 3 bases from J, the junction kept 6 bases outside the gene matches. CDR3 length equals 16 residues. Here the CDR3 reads CASSFLAGGGTDTQYF. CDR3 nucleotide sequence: TGTGCCAGCAGTTTTTTAGCGGGAGGTGGTACAGATACGCAGTATTTT.

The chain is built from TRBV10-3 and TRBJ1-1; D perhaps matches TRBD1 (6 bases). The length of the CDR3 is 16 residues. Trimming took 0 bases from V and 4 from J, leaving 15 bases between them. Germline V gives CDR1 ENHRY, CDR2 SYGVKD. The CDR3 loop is CAISESTGPRGTEAFF. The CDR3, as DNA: TGTGCCATCAGTGAGTCGACGGGTCCCAGGGGCACTGAAGCTTTCTTT.

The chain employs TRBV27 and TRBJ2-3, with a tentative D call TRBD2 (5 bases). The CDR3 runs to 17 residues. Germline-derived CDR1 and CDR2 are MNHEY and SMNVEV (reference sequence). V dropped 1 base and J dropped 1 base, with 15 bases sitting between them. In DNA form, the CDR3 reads TGTGCCAGCAGTTTATTACCGCTGAGGGCCGGCACAGATACGCAGTATTTT. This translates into CASSLLPLRAGTDTQYF.

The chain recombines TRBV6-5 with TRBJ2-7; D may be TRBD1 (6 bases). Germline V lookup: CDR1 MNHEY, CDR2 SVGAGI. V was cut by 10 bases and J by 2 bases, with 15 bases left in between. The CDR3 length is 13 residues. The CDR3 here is CATRQGLTYEQYF. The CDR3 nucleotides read TGTGCCACCAGGCAGGGGCTGACCTACGAGCAGTACTTC.

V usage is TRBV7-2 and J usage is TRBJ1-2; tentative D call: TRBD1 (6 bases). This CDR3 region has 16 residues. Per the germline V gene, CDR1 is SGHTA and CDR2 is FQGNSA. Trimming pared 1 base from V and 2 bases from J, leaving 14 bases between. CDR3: CASSLVRSGVNYGYTF. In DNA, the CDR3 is TGTGCCAGCAGCTTAGTAAGGTCAGGGGTCAACTATGGCTACACCTTC.

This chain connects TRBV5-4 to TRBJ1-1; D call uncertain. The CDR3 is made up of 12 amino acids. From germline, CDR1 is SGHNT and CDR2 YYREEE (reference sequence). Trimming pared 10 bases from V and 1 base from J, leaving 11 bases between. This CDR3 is CALQGRNTEAFF. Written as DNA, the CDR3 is TGTGCCCTGCAAGGGAGGAACACTGAAGCTTTCTTT.

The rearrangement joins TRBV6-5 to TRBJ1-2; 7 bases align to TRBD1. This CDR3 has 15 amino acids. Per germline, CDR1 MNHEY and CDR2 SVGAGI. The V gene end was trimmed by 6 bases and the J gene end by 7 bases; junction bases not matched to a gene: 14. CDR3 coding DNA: TGTGCCAGCAGACCCTCATCCGGGACAGAGGGTGGCTACACCTTC. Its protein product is CASRPSSGTEGGYTF.

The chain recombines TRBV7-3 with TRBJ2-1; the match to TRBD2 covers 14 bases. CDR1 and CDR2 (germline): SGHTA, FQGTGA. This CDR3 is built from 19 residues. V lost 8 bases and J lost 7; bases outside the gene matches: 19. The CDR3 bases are TGTGCCAGCCGTCCGCAGGGCCCGACTAGCGGGGGGGCCGGTAATGAGCAGTTCTTC. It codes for CASRPQGPTSGGAGNEQFF.

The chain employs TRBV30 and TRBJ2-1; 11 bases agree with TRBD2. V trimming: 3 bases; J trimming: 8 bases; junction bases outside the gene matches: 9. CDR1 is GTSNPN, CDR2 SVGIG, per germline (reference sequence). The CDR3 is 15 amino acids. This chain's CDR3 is CAWSALAGGPYEQFF. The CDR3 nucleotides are TGTGCCTGGAGCGCCCTAGCGGGGGGTCCCTATGAGCAGTTCTTC.

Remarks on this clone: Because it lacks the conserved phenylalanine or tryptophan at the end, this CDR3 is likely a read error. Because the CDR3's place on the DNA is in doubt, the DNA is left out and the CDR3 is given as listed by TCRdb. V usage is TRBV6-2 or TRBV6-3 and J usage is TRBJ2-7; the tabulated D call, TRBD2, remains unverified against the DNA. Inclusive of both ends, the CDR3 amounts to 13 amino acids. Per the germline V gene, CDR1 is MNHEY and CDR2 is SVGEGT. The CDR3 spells CASSRLTSGGALL.

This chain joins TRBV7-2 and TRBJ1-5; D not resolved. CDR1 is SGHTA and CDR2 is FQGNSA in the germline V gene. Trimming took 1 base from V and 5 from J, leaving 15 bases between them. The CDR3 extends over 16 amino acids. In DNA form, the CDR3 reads TGTGCCAGCAGCTTAGGTCGTGCGGACTTTTATCAGCCCCAGCATTTT. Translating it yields CASSLGRADFYQPQHF.

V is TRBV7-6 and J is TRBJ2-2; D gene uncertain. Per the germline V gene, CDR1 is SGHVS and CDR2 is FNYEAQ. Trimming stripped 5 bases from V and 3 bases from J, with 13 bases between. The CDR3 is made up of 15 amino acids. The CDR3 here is CASSLVRTHTGELFF. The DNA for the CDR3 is TGTGCCAGCAGCCTGGTCAGAACCCACACCGGGGAGCTGTTTTTT.

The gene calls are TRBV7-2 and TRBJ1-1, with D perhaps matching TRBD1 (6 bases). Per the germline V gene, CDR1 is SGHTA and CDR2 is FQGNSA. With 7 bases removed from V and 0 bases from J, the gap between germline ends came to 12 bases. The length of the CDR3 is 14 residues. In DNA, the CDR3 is TGTGCCAGCACCAGGGACAACATGAACACTGAAGCTTTCTTT. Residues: CASTRDNMNTEAFF. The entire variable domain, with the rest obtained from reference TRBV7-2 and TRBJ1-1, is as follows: GAGVSQSPSNKVTEKGKDVELRCDPISGHTALYWYRQSLGQGLEFLIYFQGNSAPDKSGLPSDRFSAERTGGSVSTLTIQRTQQEDSAVYLCASTRDNMNTEAFFGQGTRLTVV.

CDR3 sequence: CASSSTGASGNTIYF. DNA of the CDR3: TGTGCCAGCAGCTCGACAGGGGCCTCTGGAAACACCATATATTTT. V is TRBV7-6 and J is TRBJ1-3; 8 bases align to TRBD1. Germline CDR1 reads SGHVS; CDR2 reads FNYEAQ. Unmatched junction bases numbered 2, after V lost 4 bases and J lost 0 bases. The CDR3 has 15 amino acids.